This T cell receptor beta chain was observed in a study of Ad26.COV2.S vaccination and SARS-CoV-2 variants. Study-wide background: Donor allocation was to the COV1001 Ad26.COV2.S trial arm.

Some clones are missing from TCRdb's copy, which holds only in-frame ones; the method was immunoSEQ multiplex PCR. The sample has 440,000 or so clones, about 90% seen once. Treatment given: 15 to 20 received Ad26.COV2.S at low or high dose, single or two shots; about five received placebo; per-sample allocation not given. Samples were taken on day 63 after the first vaccine or placebo injection. The donor's status was that of an adult aged 18-55 years in Boston. Regarding the study as a whole: Vaccine and placebo recipients had comparable breadth of non-spike TCRs.

Points on this clone: Antigen specificity is unknown.

Germline V gives CDR1 SGHAT, CDR2 FQNNGV. The CDR3 has 12 residues. V was pared by 4 bases and J by 3 bases, with 6 bases between. The receptor was isolated from a person aged 18 to 65 who received the Ad26.COV2.S COVID-19 vaccine or a placebo. This chain joins TRBV11-2 and TRBJ2-5; D remains unclear. The material was peripheral blood, obtained in a trial of Ad26.COV2.S vaccine versus placebo. This CDR3 is CASSWSEETQYF. In nucleotides, the CDR3 is TGTGCCAGCAGCTGGTCGGAAGAGACCCAGTACTTC. Full variable domain (missing parts from reference TRBV11-2 and TRBJ2-5): EAGVAQSPRYKIIEKRQSVAFWCNPISGHATLYWYQQILGQGPKLLIQFQNNGVVDDSQLPKDRFSAERLKGVDSTLKIQPAKLEDSAVYLCASSWSEETQYFGPGTRLLVL.